Listed here is a single T cell receptor beta chain. These data are taken from a study of technical replicates of blood from a handful of donors. Trimming shortened V by 3 bases and J by 2 bases, and 18 bases separated the two germline ends. The CDR3 has 16 amino acids. The germline V gene has CDR1 SGHNT and CDR2 YYREEE (reference sequence). Measured with immunoSEQ multiplex PCR; TCRdb has only the in-frame clones, and not every one. The data contain approximately 68,000 clones, 95% to 97% of them seen just once; the ten biggest clones take up about 0.31%. The chain uses TRBV5-4 and TRBJ2-7; tentative D call: TRBD1 (6 bases). Input material: T cells isolated from PBMCs. The sequence was obtained from a human donor in good health. CDR3: CASSSLTGIGTYEQYF. In DNA form, the CDR3 reads TGTGCCAGCAGCTCCTTGACAGGTATAGGAACCTACGAGCAGTACTTC.